Below are 21 T cell receptor beta chains sequenced from a single sample in a study of blood T cell repertoires in COVID-19. The protocol was immunoSEQ multiplex PCR, while the TCRdb copy is restricted to in-frame clones and leaves out a portion. This table holds about 140,000 clones, under 85% found once. Sequences were obtained from peripheral blood. These receptors were collected from a human donor in a cohort sampled during active COVID-19.

The chain couples TRBV5-1 to TRBJ2-7, with 10 bases aligning to TRBD1. CDR1 SGHRS and CDR2 YFSETQ come from the germline V gene. The trim removed 2 bases at V and 4 bases at J, leaving 6 bases unmatched. The CDR3 length is 15 residues. The CDR3 loop is CASSFDPGQGYEQYF. The CDR3 bases are TGCGCCAGCAGCTTCGACCCGGGACAGGGGTACGAGCAGTACTTC.

V gene TRBV28 combines with J gene TRBJ1-6, with 8 nucleotides matching TRBD1. The CDR3 spans 16 residues. Germline CDR1 reads MDHEN; CDR2 reads SYDVKM. J lost 10 bases, V lost 3 bases, and 11 bases had no gene match. The DNA for the CDR3 is TGTGCCAGCAGTTTTGGTCCAGGGGGCTTCTGGTCACCCCTCCACTTT. This gives the protein CASSFGPGGFWSPLHF. The whole variable domain, remainder taken from reference TRBV28 and TRBJ1-6, is DVKVTQSSRYLVKRTGEKVFLECVQDMDHENMFWYRQDPGLGLRLIYFSYDVKMKEKGDIPEGYSVSREKKERFSLILESASTNQTSMYLCASSFGPGGFWSPLHFGNGTRLTVT.

J is TRBJ2-1 and V is TRBV25-1; a possible D gene is TRBD2 (5 bases). The V and J ends lost 5 bases and 0 bases respectively, with 20 bases between them. There are 18 residues in the CDR3. CDR1 is MGHDK and CDR2 is SYGVNS in the germline V gene. The DNA of the CDR3 is TGTGCCAGCAGTCCCCCTAGCTTTGGGCTTAGCTCCTACAATGAGCAGTTCTTC. Translation gives CASSPPSFGLSSYNEQFF.

The V call is TRBV18, the J call TRBJ2-1; 11 nucleotides match TRBD2. With 4 bases clipped from V and 6 bases from J, the junction kept 14 bases outside the gene matches. This CDR3 region has 18 residues. Germline V lookup: CDR1 KGHSH, CDR2 LQKENI. Here the CDR3 reads CASSQIPPGLAATNEQFF. The CDR3 DNA is TGTGCCAGCTCACAAATACCCCCGGGACTAGCGGCTACCAATGAGCAGTTCTTC.

V and J are TRBV7-9 and TRBJ2-2, with TRBD2 matching 12 bases. The CDR3 has 17 residues. The germline gives CDR1 SEHNR, CDR2 FQNEAQ (reference sequence). The V and J ends lost 0 bases and 1 base, in that order; junction bases with no gene match: 0. The chain's CDR3 is CASSLAGLAGNTGELFF. The DNA of the CDR3 is TGTGCCAGCAGCTTAGCGGGACTAGCGGGGAACACCGGGGAGCTGTTTTTT.

This chain links TRBV18 with TRBJ1-5; 12 positions agree with TRBD1. Germline V lookup: CDR1 KGHSH, CDR2 LQKENI. The length of the CDR3 is 19 residues. Trimming removed 4 bases from V and 4 bases from J; junction bases left unmatched: 14. CDR3 nucleotide sequence: TGTGCCAGCTCACGGCTAGCTCCGGGACAGGGGGCTCGGAATCAGCCCCAGCATTTT. Amino acids: CASSRLAPGQGARNQPQHF.

V and J are TRBV5-4 and TRBJ2-4; TRBD2 might be the D (6 bases). The CDR3 is 14 amino acids. With 3 bases removed from V and 5 bases from J, the gap between germline ends came to 12 bases. Germline lookup yields CDR1 SGHNT and CDR2 YYREEE (reference sequence). CDR3 bases: TGTGCCAGCAGCTCGGGAGTGGAGGAAAACATTCAGTACTTC. It encodes CASSSGVEENIQYF.

This clone was found once. This chain links TRBV27 with TRBJ2-3, with TRBD2 matching over 7 bases. Germline-derived CDR1 and CDR2 are MNHEY and SMNVEV (reference sequence). This CDR3 contains 13 residues. The trim removed 5 bases at V and 5 bases at J, leaving 4 bases unmatched. This CDR3 is CASSTGGIDTQYF. As DNA, the CDR3 is TGTGCCAGCAGTACGGGAGGAATAGATACGCAGTATTTT.

The CDR3 region has the DNA TGCGCCAGCAGCCAAGACAGTTTTCAAGGCTACACCTTC. Its protein is CASSQDSFQGYTF. The rearrangement joins TRBV4-3 to TRBJ1-2; D is undetermined. Germline-derived CDR1 and CDR2 are LGHNA and YSLEER. V dropped 0 bases and J dropped 8 bases, with 10 bases sitting between them. The CDR3 runs 13 residues.

V and J are TRBV7-2 and TRBJ2-2; D perhaps matches TRBD2 (6 bases). V lost 0 bases to trimming and J lost 1 base, with 6 bases between them. Per germline, CDR1 SGHTA and CDR2 FQGNSA. The CDR3 has 15 residues. CDR3 nucleotide sequence: TGTGCCAGCAGCTTAGCGCGGGGGAACACCGGGGAGCTGTTTTTT. Amino acid sequence: CASSLARGNTGELFF.

This chain links TRBV5-4 with TRBJ2-1; 7 nucleotides match TRBD2. Germline lookup yields CDR1 SGHNT and CDR2 YYREEE (reference sequence). This CDR3 contains 14 residues. V gave up 4 bases and J gave up 5 bases; unmatched junction bases: 6. The chain's CDR3 is CASSAAGTNNEQFF. The CDR3 nucleotides read TGTGCCAGCAGCGCCGCCGGGACTAACAATGAGCAGTTCTTC.

V and J are TRBV6-2 or TRBV6-3 and TRBJ2-7, with D unclear. V shed 0 bases and J shed 3 bases, with 18 bases lying between them. The CDR3 runs to 17 residues. The V gene's germline CDR1 is MNHEY and CDR2 SVGEGT. The CDR3 sequence is CASSYSILRPLNYEQYF. CDR3 sequence (DNA): TGTGCCAGCAGTTACTCGATTCTGAGGCCCCTGAACTACGAGCAGTACTTC.

V usage is TRBV6-4 and J usage is TRBJ2-1; 14 nucleotides line up with TRBD2. The CDR3 loop spans 14 amino acids. With 8 bases clipped from V and 10 bases from J, the junction kept 7 bases outside the gene matches. The germline V gene has CDR1 MRHNA and CDR2 SNTAGT. CDR3 bases: TGTGCCAGCTCGGGACTAGCGGGAGCGGCGGAGCAGTTCTTC. Amino acids: CASSGLAGAAEQFF.

CDR3 coding DNA: TGTGCCAGCAGCCCCTGGTGGAGGGCCGAGCAGTACTTC. This gives the protein CASSPWWRAEQYF. The chain carries TRBV3-1 (or the pseudogene TRBV3-2) and TRBJ2-7; D is perhaps TRBD2 (6 bases). The CDR3 contains 13 residues. With 4 bases removed from V and 6 bases from J, the gap between germline ends came to 13 bases. Germline CDR1 and CDR2: LGHDT and YNNKEL (reference sequence).

This chain uses TRBV28 with TRBJ2-7; TRBD1 matches at 7 bases. The CDR3 covers 14 residues. CDR1 and CDR2 from the germline V gene are MDHEN and SYDVKM. The V segment lost 7 bases and the J segment 3 bases; nucleotides outside the gene matches: 9. CDR3 nucleotides: TGTGCCAGCACCTCCGGGACAGTGATCTACGAGCAGTACTTC. Translation gives CASTSGTVIYEQYF. The full variable domain, its missing parts supplied by reference TRBV28 and TRBJ2-7, is DVKVTQSSRYLVKRTGEKVFLECVQDMDHENMFWYRQDPGLGLRLIYFSYDVKMKEKGDIPEGYSVSREKKERFSLILESASTNQTSMYLCASTSGTVIYEQYFGPGTRLTVT.

The chain joins TRBV12-3 or TRBV12-4 to TRBJ1-1; no clear D. The length of the CDR3 is 13 residues. Trimming pared 2 bases from V and 3 bases from J, leaving 7 bases between. Here the CDR3 DNA reads TGTGCCAGCAGTTTAAACAGCCACACTGAAGCTTTCTTT. Amino acid sequence: CASSLNSHTEAFF.

For the CDR3, the DNA is TGTGCCAGCAGCCCCGCCTCTCGATTACTAGTGGATACGCAGTATTTT. Protein: CASSPASRLLVDTQYF. The gene calls are TRBV3-1 (or the pseudogene TRBV3-2) and TRBJ2-3; D possibly corresponds to TRBD2 (5 bases). The CDR3 has 16 amino acids. The V gene's germline CDR1 is LGHDT and CDR2 YNNKEL (reference sequence). The V end was cut by 4 bases, the J end by 6 bases, with 20 bases between.

V gene TRBV7-9 combines with J gene TRBJ2-2; D is possibly TRBD1 (5 bases). V was pared by 1 base and J by 4 bases, with 13 bases between. CDR3 size: 16 residues. Germline lookup yields CDR1 SEHNR and CDR2 FQNEAQ (reference sequence). The CDR3 sequence: CASSLGSGRRTGELFF. The CDR3 nucleotides read TGTGCCAGCAGCTTAGGGTCAGGGCGGCGCACCGGGGAGCTGTTTTTT.

V gene TRBV9 combines with J gene TRBJ1-1; TRBD1 might be the D (6 bases). Germline V gene lookup returns CDR1 SGDLS and CDR2 YYNGEE. CDR3 length: 14 amino acids. The V and J ends lost 4 bases and 1 base respectively, with 11 bases between them. The chain's CDR3 is CASSSRGRNTEAFF. In DNA form, the CDR3 reads TGTGCCAGCAGCTCAAGGGGGAGGAACACTGAAGCTTTCTTT.

The rearrangement joins TRBV27 to TRBJ2-7, with 7 nucleotides matching TRBD1. CDR3 size: 17 residues. J lost 3 bases, V lost 5 bases, and 16 bases had no gene match. The germline CDR1 and CDR2 sequences are MNHEY and SMNVEV (reference sequence). CDR3 amino acids: CASSPQPRTGLFYEQYF. DNA for the CDR3: TGTGCCAGCAGTCCACAGCCGCGGACAGGTCTTTTCTACGAGCAGTACTTC.

This clone showed up just once. This CDR3 reads CASSLELAANEQFF. The CDR3 coding sequence is TGTGCCAGCAGCTTAGAGCTAGCTGCCAATGAGCAGTTCTTC. V is TRBV7-9 and J is TRBJ2-1; tentative D call: TRBD2 (5 bases). The CDR3 runs 14 residues. V was pared by 1 base and J by 6 bases, with 10 bases between. Germline CDR1 SEHNR, CDR2 FQNEAQ (reference sequence).